This TCR beta chain originates from a study of PD-1 blockade in classical Hodgkin lymphoma. Germline V lookup: CDR1 SGHRS, CDR2 YFSETQ. Trimming pared 2 bases from V and 0 bases from J, leaving 11 bases between. The length of the CDR3 is 15 residues. The time point is: cycle 4 day 1 (C4D1), after around six weeks of nivolumab. In every patient, relapse followed autologous stem cell transplantation, while exposure to brentuximab vedotin differed. CD4+ T cells were purified from thawed PBMCs by magnetic negative selection. In the case of this clone: Its antigen remains unidentified.

Notes on the study in general: Although disease activity or prior therapy may be involved, causes of the repertoire differences remain undefined. Whoever responded completely had baseline diversity much like that seen in newly diagnosed patients. Newly diagnosed patients were reported to exhibit reduced baseline TCR diversity relative to healthy donors.

Sequencing was performed with immunoSEQ multiplex PCR; in TCRdb, only in-frame clones are kept and a portion is missing. The sample has 20,000 to 25,000 clones; roughly 80% are singletons. V gene TRBV5-1 combines with J gene TRBJ2-5, with unresolved D. Source: CD4+ T cells from blood, taken before the fourth cycle of nivolumab. The sequence was collected from a human donor with classical Hodgkin lymphoma. CDR3 in DNA: TGCGCCAGCAGCTTAACGTGGCAGAACCAAGAGACCCAGTACTTC. Translation: CASSLTWQNQETQYF. Using reference TRBV5-1 and TRBJ2-5 for the parts outside the CDR3, the full variable domain is KAGVTQTPRYLIKTRGQQVTLSCSPISGHRSVSWYQQTPGQGLQFLFEYFSETQRNKGNFPGRFSGRQFSNSRSEMNVSTLELGDSALYLCASSLTWQNQETQYFGPGTRLLVL.